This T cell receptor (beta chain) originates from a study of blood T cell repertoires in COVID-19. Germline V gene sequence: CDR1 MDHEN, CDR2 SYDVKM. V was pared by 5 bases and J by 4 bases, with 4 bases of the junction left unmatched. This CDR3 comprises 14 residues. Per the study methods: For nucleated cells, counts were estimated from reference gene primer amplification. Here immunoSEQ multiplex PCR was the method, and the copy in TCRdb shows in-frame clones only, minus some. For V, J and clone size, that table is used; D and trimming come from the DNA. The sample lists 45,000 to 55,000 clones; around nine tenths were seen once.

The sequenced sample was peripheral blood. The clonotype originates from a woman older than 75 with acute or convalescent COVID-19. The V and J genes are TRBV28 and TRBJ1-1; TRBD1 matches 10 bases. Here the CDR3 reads CASSKRTGGTEAFF. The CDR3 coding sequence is TGTGCCAGCAGTAAGAGGACAGGGGGCACTGAAGCTTTCTTT.